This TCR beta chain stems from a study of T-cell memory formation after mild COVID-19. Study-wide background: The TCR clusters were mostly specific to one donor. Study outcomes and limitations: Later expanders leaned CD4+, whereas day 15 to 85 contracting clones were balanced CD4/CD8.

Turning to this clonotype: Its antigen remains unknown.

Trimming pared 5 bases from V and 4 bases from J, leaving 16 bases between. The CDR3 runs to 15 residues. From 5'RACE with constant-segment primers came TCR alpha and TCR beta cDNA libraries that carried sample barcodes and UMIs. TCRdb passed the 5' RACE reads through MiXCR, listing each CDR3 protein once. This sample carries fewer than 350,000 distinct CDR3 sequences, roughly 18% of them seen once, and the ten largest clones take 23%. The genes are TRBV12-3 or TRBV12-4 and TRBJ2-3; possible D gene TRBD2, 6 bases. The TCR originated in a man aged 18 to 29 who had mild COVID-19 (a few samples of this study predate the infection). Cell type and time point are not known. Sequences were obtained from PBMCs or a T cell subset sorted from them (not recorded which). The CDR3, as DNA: TGTGCCAGCAGTCGGGGGATCGGAACCGCAGATACGCAGTATTTT. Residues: CASSRGIGTADTQYF.